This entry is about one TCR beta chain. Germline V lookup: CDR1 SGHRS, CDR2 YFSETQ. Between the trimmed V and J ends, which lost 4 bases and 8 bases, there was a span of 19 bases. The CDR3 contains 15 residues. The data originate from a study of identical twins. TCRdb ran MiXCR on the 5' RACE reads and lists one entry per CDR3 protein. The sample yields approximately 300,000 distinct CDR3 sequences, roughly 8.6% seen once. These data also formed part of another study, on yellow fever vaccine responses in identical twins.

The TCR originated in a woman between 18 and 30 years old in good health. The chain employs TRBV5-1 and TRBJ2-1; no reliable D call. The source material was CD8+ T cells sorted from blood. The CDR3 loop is CASSPLKSLEDEQFF. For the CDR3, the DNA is TGCGCCAGCAGCCCTCTTAAAAGTCTTGAAGATGAGCAGTTCTTC.